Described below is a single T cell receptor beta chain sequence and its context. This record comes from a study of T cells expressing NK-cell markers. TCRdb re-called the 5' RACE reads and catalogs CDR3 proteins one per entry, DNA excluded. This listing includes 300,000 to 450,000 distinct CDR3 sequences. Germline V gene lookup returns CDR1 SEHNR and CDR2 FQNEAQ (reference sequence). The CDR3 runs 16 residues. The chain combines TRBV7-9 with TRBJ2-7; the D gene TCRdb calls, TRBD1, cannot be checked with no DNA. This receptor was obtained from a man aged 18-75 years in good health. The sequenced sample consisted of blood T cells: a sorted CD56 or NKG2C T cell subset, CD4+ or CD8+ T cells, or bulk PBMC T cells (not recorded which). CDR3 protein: CASSSPFGTTLYEQYF.